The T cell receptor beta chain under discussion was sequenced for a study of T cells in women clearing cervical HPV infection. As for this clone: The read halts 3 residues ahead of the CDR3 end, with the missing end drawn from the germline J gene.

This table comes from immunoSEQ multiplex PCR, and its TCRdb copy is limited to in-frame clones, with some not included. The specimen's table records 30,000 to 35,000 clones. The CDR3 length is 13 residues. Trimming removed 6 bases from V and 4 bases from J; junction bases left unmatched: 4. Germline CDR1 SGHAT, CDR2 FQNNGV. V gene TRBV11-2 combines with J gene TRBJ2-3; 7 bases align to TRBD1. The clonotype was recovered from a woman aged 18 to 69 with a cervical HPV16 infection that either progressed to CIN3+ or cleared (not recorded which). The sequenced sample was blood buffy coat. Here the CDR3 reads CASSRTGPDTQYF. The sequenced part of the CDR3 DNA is TGTGCCAGCAGTCGGACAGGTCCAGATACG.